This TCR beta chain was captured in a study of shared T cell receptors in the human thymus (dated by TCRdb to the early 2020s). Describing the broader study: The study examined how self-reactive, shared T-cell receptor alpha chains are generated in the human thymus.

Spanning cysteine to phenylalanine, the CDR3 consists of 16 amino acids. The read is trimmed to its CDR3 DNA, 48 bases read in frame from base 1. From the germline V gene (reference sequence), CDR1 is SEHNR and CDR2 is FQNEAQ. For this chain, trimming is 1 base at the V end and 3 bases at the J end, and the number of junction bases without a gene match is 7. Concerning this clone itself: What antigen it recognizes has not been identified. No base-level quality is on record; no much larger clone is a single base apart.

Library prep was done by the immunoSEQ multiplex PCR assay. TCRdb holds this immuneACCESS table with in-frame rearrangements only. Some clones are missing; in checked studies, unresolved V genes explain under half, and the rest has no known cause. The sample table contains some 660,000 clones; only one count was recorded for around 87% of them. Roughly 0.0086% of the sample is in the top ten clones. The sample also formed part of further work on human thymus T cells. In that second paper, the authors write: Immunologically healthy infants undergoing open corrective cardiac surgery for congenital heart defects in Finland were used as donors. The thymus tissue came from surgical resects taken out during corrective cardiac surgery. Biased V and J gene segment usage appeared to be present in both thymic and peripheral blood repertoires. The related research reported highly overlapping thymic TCR repertoires among unrelated individuals. The study characterized TCR alpha and beta repertoires from about 8 infant thymus samples and a few related peripheral blood samples. Donor ages ranging from about 7 to 250 days were recorded, and 5 or 6 male and a couple of female infants were included in the cohort. Thymocytes were freed from the tissue by mechanical means and kept at -70 degrees C as pellets of roughly 9-30 million cells. A QIAsymphony instrument was used to extract genomic DNA from frozen cell pellets. The immunoSEQ multiplex PCR assay was used to amplify the TCRB and TCRAD loci from a standardized amount of quality-controlled genomic DNA. The amplicons spanned the V(D)J region and were long enough to cover the CDR3 and allow V and J genes to be identified. Amplicon sequencing was performed on an Illumina platform through the commercial immunoSEQ service. Primer bias and sequencing errors were corrected as previously described, and TCRAD and TCRB were defined on the basis of the IMGT database. Analysis of the repertoires was done with immunoSEQ Analyzer 3.0 and VDJTools and included basic statistics, V/J segment usage, diversity estimates, rarefaction and pairwise overlap. Diversity was estimated with Chao1, ChaoE, Efron-Thisted, Shannon and inverse Simpson indices, and also on datasets down-sampled to the smallest sample. Repertoire overlap was assessed by strict matching of CDR3 nucleotide sequence, V gene and J gene, and clustering was done by Jaccard-based multidimensional scaling. Thymus samples yielded on average roughly 810,000 unique TCRB clonotypes, compared with roughly 80,000 from blood samples.

The chain couples TRBV7-9 to TRBJ2-7, and 9 junctional nucleotides match TRBD1. The sequence came from a boy under two years old with a congenital heart defect. Donor details come from another sample of the same person, matched by shared clones. Sequenced: thymocytes. The CDR3 region: CASSLVGTGRIYEQYF. The nucleotides read TGTGCCAGCAGCTTAGTTGGGACAGGGAGAATCTACGAGCAGTACTTC.